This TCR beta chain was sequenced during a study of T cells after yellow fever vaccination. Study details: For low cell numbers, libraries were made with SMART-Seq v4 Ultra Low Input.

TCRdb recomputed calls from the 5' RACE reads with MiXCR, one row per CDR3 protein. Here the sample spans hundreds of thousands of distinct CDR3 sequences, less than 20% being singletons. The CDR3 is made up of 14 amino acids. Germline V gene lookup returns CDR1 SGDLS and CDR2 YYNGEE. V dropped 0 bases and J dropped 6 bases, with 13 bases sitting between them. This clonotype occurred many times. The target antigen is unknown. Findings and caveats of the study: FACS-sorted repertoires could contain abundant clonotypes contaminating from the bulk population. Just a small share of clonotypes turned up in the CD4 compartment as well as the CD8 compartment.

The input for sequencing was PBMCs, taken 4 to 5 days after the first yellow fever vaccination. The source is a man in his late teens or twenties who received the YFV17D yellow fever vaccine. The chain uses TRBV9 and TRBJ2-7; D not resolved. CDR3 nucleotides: TGTGCCAGCAGCGTAGCCCCCGTGGGGTCCGAGCAGTACTTC. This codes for CASSVAPVGSEQYF.